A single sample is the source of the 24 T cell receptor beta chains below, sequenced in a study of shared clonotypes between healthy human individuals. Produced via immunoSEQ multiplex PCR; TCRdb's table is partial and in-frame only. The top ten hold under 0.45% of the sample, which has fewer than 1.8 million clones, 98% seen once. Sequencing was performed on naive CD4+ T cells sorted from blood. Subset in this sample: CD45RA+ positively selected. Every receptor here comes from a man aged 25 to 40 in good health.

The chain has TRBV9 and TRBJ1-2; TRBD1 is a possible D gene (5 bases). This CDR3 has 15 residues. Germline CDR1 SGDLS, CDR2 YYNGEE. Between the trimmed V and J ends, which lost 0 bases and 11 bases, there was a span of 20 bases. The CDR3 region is CASSVATGWTPHYTF. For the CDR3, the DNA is TGTGCCAGCAGCGTAGCTACGGGTTGGACACCTCATTACACCTTC.

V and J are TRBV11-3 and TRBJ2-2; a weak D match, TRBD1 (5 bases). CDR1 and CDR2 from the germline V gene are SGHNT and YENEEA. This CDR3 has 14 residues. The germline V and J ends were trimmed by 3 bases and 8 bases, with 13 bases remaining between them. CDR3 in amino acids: CASSFGAGPGELFF. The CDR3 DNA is TGTGCCAGCAGCTTTGGGGCCGGACCTGGGGAGCTGTTTTTT.

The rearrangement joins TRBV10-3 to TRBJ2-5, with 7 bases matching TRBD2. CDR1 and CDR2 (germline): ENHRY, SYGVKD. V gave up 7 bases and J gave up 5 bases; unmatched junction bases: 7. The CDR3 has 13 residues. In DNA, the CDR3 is TGTGCCATCAAGGCGGGAGCCGGGGAGACCCAGTACTTC. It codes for CAIKAGAGETQYF.

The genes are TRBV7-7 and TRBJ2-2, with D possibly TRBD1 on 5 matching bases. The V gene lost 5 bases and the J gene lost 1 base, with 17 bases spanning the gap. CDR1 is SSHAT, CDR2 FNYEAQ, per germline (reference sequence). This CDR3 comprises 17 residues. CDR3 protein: CASSPAEGRENTGELFF. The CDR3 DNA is TGTGCCAGCAGCCCCGCGGAAGGCAGGGAGAACACCGGGGAGCTGTTTTTT.

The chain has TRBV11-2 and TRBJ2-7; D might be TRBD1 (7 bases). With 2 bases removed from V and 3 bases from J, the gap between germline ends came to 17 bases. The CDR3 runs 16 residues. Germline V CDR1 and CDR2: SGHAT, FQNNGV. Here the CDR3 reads CASSLRMGGQIYEQYF. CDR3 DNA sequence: TGTGCCAGCAGCTTACGAATGGGGGGACAGATCTACGAGCAGTACTTC.

Here the CDR3 DNA reads TGTGCCACCAGCAGTTTGGGAGGGCGTAGGACTGGGGATGATAGCTCCTACAATGAGCAGTTCTTC. As protein: CATSSLGGRRTGDDSSYNEQFF. The rearrangement joins TRBV15 to TRBJ2-1, with 7 bases fitting TRBD2. This CDR3 is built from 22 residues. The germline V gene has CDR1 LNHNV and CDR2 YYDKDF (reference sequence). Unmatched junction bases numbered 23, after V lost 3 bases and J lost 0 bases.

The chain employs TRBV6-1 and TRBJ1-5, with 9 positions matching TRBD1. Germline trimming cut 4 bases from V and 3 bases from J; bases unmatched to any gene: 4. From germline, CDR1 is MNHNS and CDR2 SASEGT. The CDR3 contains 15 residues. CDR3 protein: CASSGGTGTNQPQHF. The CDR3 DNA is TGTGCCAGCAGTGGCGGGACAGGGACCAATCAGCCCCAGCATTTT.

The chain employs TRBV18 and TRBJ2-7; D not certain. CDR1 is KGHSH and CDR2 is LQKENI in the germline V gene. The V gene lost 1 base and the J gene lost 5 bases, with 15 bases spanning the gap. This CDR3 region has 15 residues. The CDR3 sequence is CASSPLDVPFHEQYF. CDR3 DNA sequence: TGTGCCAGCTCACCACTAGACGTTCCTTTTCACGAGCAGTACTTC.

The CDR3 nucleotides are TGCGCCAGCAGCTTGGATCCCGCCATCTACGAGCAGTACTTC. Translation: CASSLDPAIYEQYF. The chain has TRBV5-1 and TRBJ2-7, with D unclear. The germline V gene has CDR1 SGHRS and CDR2 YFSETQ. V lost 0 bases and J lost 3, with 10 bases in between. CDR3 length equals 14 residues. Variable domain in full (rest from reference TRBV5-1 and TRBJ2-7): KAGVTQTPRYLIKTRGQQVTLSCSPISGHRSVSWYQQTPGQGLQFLFEYFSETQRNKGNFPGRFSGRQFSNSRSEMNVSTLELGDSALYLCASSLDPAIYEQYFGPGTRLTVT.

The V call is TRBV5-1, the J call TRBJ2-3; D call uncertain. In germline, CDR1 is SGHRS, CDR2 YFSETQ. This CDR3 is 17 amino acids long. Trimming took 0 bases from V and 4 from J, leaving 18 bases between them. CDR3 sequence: CASSLVKSPFGADTQYF. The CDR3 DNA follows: TGCGCCAGCAGCTTGGTGAAGAGCCCGTTTGGCGCAGATACGCAGTATTTT.

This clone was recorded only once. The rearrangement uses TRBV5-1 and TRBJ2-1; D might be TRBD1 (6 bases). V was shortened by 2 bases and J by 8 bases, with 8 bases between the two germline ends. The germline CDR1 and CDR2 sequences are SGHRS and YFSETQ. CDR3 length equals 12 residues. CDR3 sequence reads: CASSLQGHEQFF. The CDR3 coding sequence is TGCGCCAGCAGCTTACAGGGTCATGAGCAGTTCTTC.

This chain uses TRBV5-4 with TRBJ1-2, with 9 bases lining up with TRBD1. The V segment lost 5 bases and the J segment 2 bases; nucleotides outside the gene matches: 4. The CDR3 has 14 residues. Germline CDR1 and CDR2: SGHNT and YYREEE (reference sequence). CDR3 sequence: CASRPGQGNYGYTF. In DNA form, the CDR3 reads TGTGCCAGCAGGCCGGGACAGGGAAACTATGGCTACACCTTC. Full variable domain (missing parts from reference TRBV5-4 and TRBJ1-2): ETGVTQSPTHLIKTRGQQVTLRCSSQSGHNTVSWYQQALGQGPQFIFQYYREEENGRGNFPPRFSGLQFPNYSSELNVNALELDDSALYLCASRPGQGNYGYTFGSGTRLTVV.

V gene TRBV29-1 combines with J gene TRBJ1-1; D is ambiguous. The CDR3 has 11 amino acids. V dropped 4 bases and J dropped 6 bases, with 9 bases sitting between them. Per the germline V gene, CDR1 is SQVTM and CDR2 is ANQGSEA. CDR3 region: CSVAEIAEAFF. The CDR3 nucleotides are TGCAGCGTTGCGGAGATCGCTGAAGCTTTCTTT.

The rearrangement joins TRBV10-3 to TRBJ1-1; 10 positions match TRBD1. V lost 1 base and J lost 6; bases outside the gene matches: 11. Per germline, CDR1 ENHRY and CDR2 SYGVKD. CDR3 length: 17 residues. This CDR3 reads CAISEFGDRGTMAEAFF. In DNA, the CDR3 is TGTGCCATCAGTGAGTTCGGGGACAGGGGAACGATGGCTGAAGCTTTCTTT.

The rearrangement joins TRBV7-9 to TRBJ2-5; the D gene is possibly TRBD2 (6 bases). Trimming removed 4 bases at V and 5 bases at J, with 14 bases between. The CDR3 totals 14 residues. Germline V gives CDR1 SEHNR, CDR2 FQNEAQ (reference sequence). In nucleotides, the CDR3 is TGTGCCAGCAGCTCACTAGCCCTCCGGGAGACCCAGTACTTC. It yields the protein CASSSLALRETQYF.

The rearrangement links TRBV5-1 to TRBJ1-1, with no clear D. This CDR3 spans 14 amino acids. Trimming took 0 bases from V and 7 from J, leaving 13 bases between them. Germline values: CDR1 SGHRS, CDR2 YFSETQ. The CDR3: CASSLVAGSSEAFF. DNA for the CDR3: TGCGCCAGCAGCTTGGTCGCGGGTTCTAGTGAAGCTTTCTTT.

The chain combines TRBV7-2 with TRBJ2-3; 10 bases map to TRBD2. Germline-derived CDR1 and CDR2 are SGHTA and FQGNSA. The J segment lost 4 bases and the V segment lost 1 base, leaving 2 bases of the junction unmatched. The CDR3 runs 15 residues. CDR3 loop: CASSLVAGGSDTQYF. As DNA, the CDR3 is TGTGCCAGCAGCTTAGTAGCGGGAGGATCAGATACGCAGTATTTT.

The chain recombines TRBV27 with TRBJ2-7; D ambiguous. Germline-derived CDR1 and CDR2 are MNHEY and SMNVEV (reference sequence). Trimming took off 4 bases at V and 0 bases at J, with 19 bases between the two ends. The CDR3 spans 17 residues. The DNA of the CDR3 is TGTGCCAGCAGTTCAACCACAAGGAAATTCAGCTCCTACGAGCAGTACTTC. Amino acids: CASSSTTRKFSSYEQYF.

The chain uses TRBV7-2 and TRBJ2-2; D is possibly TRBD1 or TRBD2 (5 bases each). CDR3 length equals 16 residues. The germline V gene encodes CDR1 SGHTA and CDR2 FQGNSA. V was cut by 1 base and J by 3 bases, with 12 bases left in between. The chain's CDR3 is CASSLGGTAYTGELFF. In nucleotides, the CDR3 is TGTGCCAGCAGCTTAGGAGGGACCGCATACACCGGGGAGCTGTTTTTT.

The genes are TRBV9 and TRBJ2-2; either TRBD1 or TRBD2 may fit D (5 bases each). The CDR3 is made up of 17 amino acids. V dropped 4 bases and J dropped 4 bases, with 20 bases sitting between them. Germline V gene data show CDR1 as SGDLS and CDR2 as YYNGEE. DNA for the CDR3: TGTGCCAGCAGCACAAACTCTGGGGGAGTGGGCACCGGGGAGCTGTTTTTT. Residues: CASSTNSGGVGTGELFF.

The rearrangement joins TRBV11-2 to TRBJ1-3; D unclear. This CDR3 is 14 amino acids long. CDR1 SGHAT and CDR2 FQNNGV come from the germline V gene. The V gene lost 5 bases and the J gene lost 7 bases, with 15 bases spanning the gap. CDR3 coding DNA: TGTGCCAGCAGCGCCGCCCGAACATGGAACACCATATATTTT. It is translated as CASSAARTWNTIYF.

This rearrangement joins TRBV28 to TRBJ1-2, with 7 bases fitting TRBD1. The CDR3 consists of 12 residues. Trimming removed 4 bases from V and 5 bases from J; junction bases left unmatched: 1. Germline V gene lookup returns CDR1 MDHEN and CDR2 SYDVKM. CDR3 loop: CASSWDRYGYTF. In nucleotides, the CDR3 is TGTGCCAGCAGTTGGGACAGATATGGCTACACCTTC.

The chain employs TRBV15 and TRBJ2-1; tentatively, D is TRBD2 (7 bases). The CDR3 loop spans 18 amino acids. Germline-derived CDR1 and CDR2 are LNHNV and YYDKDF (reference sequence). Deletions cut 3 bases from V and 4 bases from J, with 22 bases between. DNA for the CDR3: TGTGCCACCAGCAGGGGGGGCAGGATTGAGCGGGGATACAATGAGCAGTTCTTC. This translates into CATSRGGRIERGYNEQFF.

In nucleotides, the CDR3 is TGTGCTAGTGGTAAGCAGGGGGCGAACACTGAAGCTTTCTTT. This sequence encodes CASGKQGANTEAFF. The gene calls are TRBV12-5 and TRBJ1-1; 8 bases line up with TRBD1. The CDR3 runs to 14 residues. Germline assignment: CDR1 LGHNT and CDR2 FRNRAP. The junction had 3 bases not matched to a gene; V was cut back by 5 bases and J by 1 base.